This passage covers 11 T cell receptor beta chains from one sample sequenced in a study of cytomegalovirus exposure and HLA in healthy donors. Primers for the PCR totalled 60 Vbeta and 13 Jbeta. Using immunoSEQ multiplex PCR, the repertoire was profiled, and TCRdb retains in-frame clones only, with some absent. Altogether over 200,000 clones are present, over 70% being singletons, with the ten largest covering about 2.5%. Material: PBMCs. These receptors originate from an older woman in good health and CMV-seropositive.

The V call is TRBV18, the J call TRBJ2-7; 8 positions agree with TRBD1. Germline CDR1 is KGHSH and CDR2 is LQKENI. This CDR3 is built from 15 residues. The trim removed 4 bases at V and 4 bases at J, leaving 9 bases unmatched. The chain's CDR3 is CASSLWQGAEYEQYF. The CDR3 DNA sequence: TGTGCCAGCTCACTGTGGCAGGGGGCAGAGTACGAGCAGTACTTC.

V and J are TRBV27 and TRBJ1-1; TRBD1 matches at 7 bases. Germline CDR1 is MNHEY and CDR2 is SMNVEV (reference sequence). Germline trimming cut 3 bases from V and 3 bases from J; bases unmatched to any gene: 7. The CDR3 has 15 amino acids. In nucleotides, the CDR3 is TGTGCCAGCAGTTTTACGGCTACAGGGGACACTGAAGCTTTCTTT. Encoded protein: CASSFTATGDTEAFF.

Remarks on this clone: The junction departs from germline at one end; a sequencing error may be responsible. This rearrangement joins TRBV7-9 to TRBJ2-1; 11 bases map to TRBD2. Germline assignment: CDR1 SEHNR and CDR2 FQNEAQ (reference sequence). The CDR3 has 16 amino acids. The CDR3 bases are TGTTCCAGCAGCTTAGCGCGAACTAGCGGGAGCAATGAGCAGTTCTTC. It encodes CSSSLARTSGSNEQFF. The full variable domain, in which reference TRBV7-9 and TRBJ2-1 provide the parts outside the CDR3, is DTGVSQNPRHKITKRGQNVTFRCDPISEHNRLYWYRQTLGQGPEFLTYFQNEAQLEKSRLLSDRFSAERPKGSFSTLEIQRTEQGDSAMYLCSSSLARTSGSNEQFFGPGTRLTVL.

The chain couples TRBV19 to TRBJ2-7; possibly TRBD1 for D (6 bases). The CDR3 extends over 15 amino acids. Trimming cost V 2 bases and J 8 bases, with 19 bases left between them. Germline V gene data show CDR1 as LNHDA and CDR2 as SQIVND (reference sequence). CDR3 residues: CASSINPRQVQQQYF. The CDR3 coding sequence is TGTGCCAGTAGTATAAACCCCCGACAGGTCCAACAGCAGTACTTC. The whole variable domain, remainder taken from reference TRBV19 and TRBJ2-7, is DGGITQSPKYLFRKEGQNVTLSCEQNLNHDAMYWYRQDPGQGLRLIYYSQIVNDFQKGDIAEGYSVSREKKESFPLTVTSAQKNPTAFYLCASSINPRQVQQQYFGPGTRLTVT.

The chain carries TRBV5-1 and TRBJ2-3; weak D call: TRBD2 (7 bases). CDR3 size: 14 residues. Germline lookup yields CDR1 SGHRS and CDR2 YFSETQ. V lost 7 bases to trimming and J lost 2 bases, with 14 bases between them. The CDR3 nucleotides read TGCGCCAGCCGCACCGGGGGGCCCACAGATACGCAGTATTTT. The encoded protein is CASRTGGPTDTQYF.

V is TRBV19 and J is TRBJ2-3, with TRBD2 identical over 11 bases. V lost 1 base and J lost 4; bases outside the gene matches: 4. The germline V gene encodes CDR1 LNHDA and CDR2 SQIVND (reference sequence). This CDR3 has 16 amino acids. CDR3 DNA sequence: TGTGCCAGTAGTATAGGGGCTAGCGGGGGGCCAGATACGCAGTATTTT. Its translation is CASSIGASGGPDTQYF.

The rearrangement joins TRBV21-1 to TRBJ2-3; TRBD2, the table's D call, lacks a check against the DNA. TRBV21-1 is classified as a pseudogene. The CDR3 contains 15 residues. The CDR3, as DNA: TGTGCCAGCAGCAAAGAGCGGATTTGCACAGATACGCAGTATTTT. Its protein product is CASSKERICTDTQYF.

The chain employs TRBV2 and TRBJ1-2; 12 nucleotides match TRBD1. The CDR3 covers 16 residues. Germline V lookup: CDR1 SNHLY, CDR2 FYNNEI. With V trimmed by 5 bases and J by 6 bases, 10 bases remained unmatched. The chain's CDR3 is CASSRDRGRRRNGYTF. The CDR3 DNA is TGTGCCAGCAGTAGGGACAGGGGGCGGCGAAGGAATGGCTACACCTTC.

This clone was detected once. V usage is TRBV6-5 and J usage is TRBJ2-5; D perhaps matches TRBD2 (5 bases). Trimming took off 2 bases at V and 4 bases at J, with 8 bases between the two ends. The CDR3 totals 13 residues. Germline V gene data show CDR1 as MNHEY and CDR2 as SVGAGI. DNA for the CDR3: TGTGCCAGCAGTTACCTAGCCCGAGAGACCCAGTACTTC. Its protein is CASSYLARETQYF.

This chain connects TRBV18 to TRBJ2-7; D gene uncertain. V lost 5 bases and J lost 0, with 8 bases in between. This CDR3 region has 13 residues. Germline V lookup: CDR1 KGHSH, CDR2 LQKENI. Here the CDR3 DNA reads TGTGCCAGCTCAGTCCGTCTCTCCTACGAGCAGTACTTC. Its protein product is CASSVRLSYEQYF.

The V call is TRBV15, the J call TRBJ1-1; 8 bases map to TRBD1. The junction had 2 bases not matched to a gene; V was cut back by 1 base and J by 1 base. Germline V gives CDR1 LNHNV, CDR2 YYDKDF (reference sequence). The CDR3 length is 15 residues. CDR3 residues: CATSRGTGSNTEAFF. The DNA for the CDR3 is TGTGCCACCAGCAGAGGGACAGGGTCGAACACTGAAGCTTTCTTT.